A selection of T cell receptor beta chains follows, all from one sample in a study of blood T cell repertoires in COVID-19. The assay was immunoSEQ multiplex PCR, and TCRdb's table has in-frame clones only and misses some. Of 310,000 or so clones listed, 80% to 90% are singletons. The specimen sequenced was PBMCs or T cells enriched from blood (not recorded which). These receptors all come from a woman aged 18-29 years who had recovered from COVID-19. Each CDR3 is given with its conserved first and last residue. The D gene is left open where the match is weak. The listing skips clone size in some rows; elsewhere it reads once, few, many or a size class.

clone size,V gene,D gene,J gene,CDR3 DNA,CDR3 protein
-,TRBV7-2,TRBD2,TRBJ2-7,TGTGCCAGCAGCTTAGCTAGCGGGAGCTCTTACGAGCAGTACTTC,CASSLASGSSYEQYF
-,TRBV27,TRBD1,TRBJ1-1,TGTGCCAGCAGTCCGGGACAGAAGTGGAACACTGAAGCTTTCTTT,CASSPGQKWNTEAFF
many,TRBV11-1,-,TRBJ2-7,TGTGCCAGCAGCGGAACCTCCCTGGGGGCGGCCTACGAGCAGTACTTC,CASSGTSLGAAYEQYF
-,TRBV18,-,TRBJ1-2,TGTGCCAGCTCACCGCGGACAGAGACTAACTATGGCTACACCTTC,CASSPRTETNYGYTF
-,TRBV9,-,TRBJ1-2,TGTGCCAGCAGCGTAGTGGTCTCACCGGCGGAGGGCTACACCTTC,CASSVVVSPAEGYTF
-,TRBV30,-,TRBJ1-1,TGTGCCTGGAGCGTCGTAAAGGCAGCGGGAGCTTTCTTT,CAWSVVKAAGAFF
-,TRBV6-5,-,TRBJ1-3,TGTGCCAGCAGGACATCTGGAAACACCATATATTTT,CASRTSGNTIYF
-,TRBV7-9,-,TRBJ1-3,TGTGCCAGCAGCGCGGGACCCGCTCACTCTGGAAACACCATATATTTT,CASSAGPAHSGNTIYF
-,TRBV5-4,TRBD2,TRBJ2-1,TGTGCCAGCAGCTGGAGAGCGGGAGTAGGCAATGAGCAGTTCTTC,CASSWRAGVGNEQFF
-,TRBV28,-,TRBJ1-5,TGTGCCAGCAGCACAAACAGGGTTGGACAGCCCCAGCATTTT,CASSTNRVGQPQHF
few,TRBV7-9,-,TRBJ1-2,TGTGCCAGCAGCTTGGGGTCGGGGGGCGGCTATGGCTACACCTTC,CASSLGSGGGYGYTF
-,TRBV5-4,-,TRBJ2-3,TGTGCCAGCAGCTTACGTGGGGGGGCGAAAGATACGCAGTATTTT,CASSLRGGAKDTQYF
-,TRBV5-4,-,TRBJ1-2,TGTGCCAGCAGCCCCCGGGAGGGGCTCTTCCAGGGCTACACCTTC,CASSPREGLFQGYTF
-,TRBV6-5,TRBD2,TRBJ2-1,TGTGCCAGCAGTCGACTAGCGGGAGGGTGGGGCGAGCAGTTCTTC,CASSRLAGGWGEQFF
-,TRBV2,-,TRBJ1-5,TGTGCCAGCAGTTTGGCTGGGGGCAACAATCAGCCCCAGCATTTT,CASSLAGGNNQPQHF
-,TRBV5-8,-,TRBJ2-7,TGTGCCAGCAGCTTGGGAGGGCCCCGCGGCGTACAGCAGTACTTC,CASSLGGPRGVQQYF
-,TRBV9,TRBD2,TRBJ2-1,TGTGCCAGCAGCCTAGCGGGGAGCAACAATGAGCAGTTCTTC,CASSLAGSNNEQFF
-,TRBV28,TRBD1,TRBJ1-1,TGTGCCAGCACCCCTGCGACAGGGGGCACTGAAGCTTTCTTT,CASTPATGGTEAFF
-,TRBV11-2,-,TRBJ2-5,TGTGCCAGCAGAACGGTTAGGGGTATGGAGACCCAGTACTTC,CASRTVRGMETQYF
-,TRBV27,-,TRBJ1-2,TGTGCCAGCAGGGGGGTACAGGGCGTTAACTATGGCTACACCTTC,CASRGVQGVNYGYTF
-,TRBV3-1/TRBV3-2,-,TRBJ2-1,TGTGCCAGCAGCCAAGGGGGGGTGGTGGATGAGCAGTTCTTC,CASSQGGVVDEQFF
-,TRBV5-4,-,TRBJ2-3,TGTGCCAGCAGCTTGACGGGGGGCCCCACAGATACGCAGTATTTT,CASSLTGGPTDTQYF
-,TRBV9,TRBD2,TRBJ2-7,TGTGCCAGCAGCGTATTAGCGGGTGGACCCTACGAGCAGTACTTC,CASSVLAGGPYEQYF
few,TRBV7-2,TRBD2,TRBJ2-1,TGTGCCAGCAGCTTAGTGGCTAGCGGGAGGGCCTACAATGAGCAGTTCTTC,CASSLVASGRAYNEQFF
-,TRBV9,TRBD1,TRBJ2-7,TGTGCCAGCAGCGTAGGAGTGGGACAGGCTGCCTACGAGCAGTACTTC,CASSVGVGQAAYEQYF
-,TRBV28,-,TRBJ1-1,TGTGCCAGCAGTTCACAGCCTACTGAAGCTTTCTTT,CASSSQPTEAFF
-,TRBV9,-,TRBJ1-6,TGTGCCAGCAGCGAAACAGAGACGCTCTTTTCACCCCTCCACTTT,CASSETETLFSPLHF
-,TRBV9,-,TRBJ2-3,TGTGCCAGCAGCGTCGGACTTCTGACAGATACGCAGTATTTT,CASSVGLLTDTQYF
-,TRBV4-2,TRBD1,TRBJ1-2,TGTGCCAGCAGCCAAGATCCAGGGGGCGCCTCATATGGCTACACCTTC,CASSQDPGGASYGYTF
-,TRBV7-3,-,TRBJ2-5,TGTGCCAGCAGCTTAGTCGGCACTGGGGAGGAGACCCAGTACTTC,CASSLVGTGEETQYF
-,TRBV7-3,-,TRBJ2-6,TGTGCCAGCAGCGTCCTAGTGGGCTCTGGGGCCAACGTCCTGACTTTC,CASSVLVGSGANVLTF
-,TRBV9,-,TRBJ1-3,TGTGCCAGCAGTCACCTCGGGAAGGGAACTGGAAACACCATATATTTT,CASSHLGKGTGNTIYF
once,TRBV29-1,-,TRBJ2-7,TGCAGCGGATCCGAGGTCCTCAAGCGGGACAGGATTAATTCCTACGAGCAGTACTTC,CSGSEVLKRDRINSYEQYF
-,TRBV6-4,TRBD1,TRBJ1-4,TGTGCCAGCAGTGGGAGAAGGACAGGGGATGAAAAACTGTTTTTT,CASSGRRTGDEKLFF
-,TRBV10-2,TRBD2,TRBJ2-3,TGCGCCAGCAGTGACGCGGGAGCAACAGATACGCAGTATTTT,CASSDAGATDTQYF
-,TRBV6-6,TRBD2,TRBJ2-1,TGTGCCAGCAGTTACGGCGGGGGGACGAACAATGAGCAGTTCTTC,CASSYGGGTNNEQFF
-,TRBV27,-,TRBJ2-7,TGTGCCAGCAGTACAACCGGGACTCTTCATTACGAGCAGTACTTC,CASSTTGTLHYEQYF
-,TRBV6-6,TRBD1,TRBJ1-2,TGTGCCAGCAGTTCCCCGGACAGGGAGACCCATGGCTACACCTTC,CASSSPDRETHGYTF
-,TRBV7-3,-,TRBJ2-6,TGTGCCAGCAGCTCGAGAAACTCTGGGGCCAACGTCCTGACTTTC,CASSSRNSGANVLTF
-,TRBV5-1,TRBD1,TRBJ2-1,TGCGCCAGCAGCCGAACCCCTGAACAGGGGTTTTCCTACAATGAGCAGTTCTTC,CASSRTPEQGFSYNEQFF
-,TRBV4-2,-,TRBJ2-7,TGTGCCAGCAGCCAGTTTCATGAGAATTCCTACGAGCAGTACTTC,CASSQFHENSYEQYF
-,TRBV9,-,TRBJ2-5,TGTGCCAGCAGCGTCGGGAGATCAGAGACCCAGTACTTC,CASSVGRSETQYF
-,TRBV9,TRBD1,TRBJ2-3,TGTGCCAGCAGCCCCGGACAGGGGGGTTATACGCAGTATTTT,CASSPGQGGYTQYF
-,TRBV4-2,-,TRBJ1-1,TGTGCCAGCAGCCAAGTTGAACTGTACACTGAAGCTTTCTTT,CASSQVELYTEAFF
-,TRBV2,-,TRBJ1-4,TGTGCCAGCAGTGAAGCGCTTAGGCAGGGCCTCACATCGGAAAAACTGTTTTTT,CASSEALRQGLTSEKLFF
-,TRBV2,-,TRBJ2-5,TGTGCCAGCAGAATAGAACGCCAAGAGACCCAGTACTTC,CASRIERQETQYF
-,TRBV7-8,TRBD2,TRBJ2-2,TGTGCCAGCAGCTCACCGGGACTAGCGGGGCGCGGGGAGCTGTTTTTT,CASSSPGLAGRGELFF
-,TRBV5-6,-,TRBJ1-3,TGTGCCAGCAGCTTGGCCGGGGCTGGAAACACCATATATTTT,CASSLAGAGNTIYF
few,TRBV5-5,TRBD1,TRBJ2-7,TGTGCCAGCAGCTTTTCATCAGGGGGCGAATACGAGCAGTACTTC,CASSFSSGGEYEQYF
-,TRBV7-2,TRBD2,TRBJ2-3,TGTGCCAGCAGCCTGATACTAGCGGGAGGGCTGACAGATACGCAGTATTTT,CASSLILAGGLTDTQYF
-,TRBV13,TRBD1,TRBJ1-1,TGTGCCAGCAGCCCGGACAGGGGCGTCACTGAAGCTTTCTTT,CASSPDRGVTEAFF
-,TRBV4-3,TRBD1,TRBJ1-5,TGCGCCAGCAGCCAAGATTATAGGAAACAGGGGGCCCTCCTTAGCAATCAGCCCCAGCATTTT,CASSQDYRKQGALLSNQPQHF
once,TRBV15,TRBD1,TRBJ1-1,TGTGCCACCAGCAGAGAAGTGGACAGGGCCGCTGAAGCTTTCTTT,CATSREVDRAAEAFF